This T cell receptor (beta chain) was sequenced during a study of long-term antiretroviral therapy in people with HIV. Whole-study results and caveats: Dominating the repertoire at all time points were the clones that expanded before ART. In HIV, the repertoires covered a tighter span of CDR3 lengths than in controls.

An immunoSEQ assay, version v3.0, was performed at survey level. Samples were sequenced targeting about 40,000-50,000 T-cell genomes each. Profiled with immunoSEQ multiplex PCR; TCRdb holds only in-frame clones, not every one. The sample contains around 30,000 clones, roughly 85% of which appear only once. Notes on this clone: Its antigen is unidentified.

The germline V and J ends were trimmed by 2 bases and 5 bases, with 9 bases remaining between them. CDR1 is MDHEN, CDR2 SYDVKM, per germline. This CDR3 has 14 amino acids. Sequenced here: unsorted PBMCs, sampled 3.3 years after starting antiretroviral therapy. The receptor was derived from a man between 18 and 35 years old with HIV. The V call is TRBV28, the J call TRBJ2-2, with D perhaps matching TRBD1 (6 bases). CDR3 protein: CASSLAGQTGELFF. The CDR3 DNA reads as TGTGCCAGCAGTTTAGCCGGACAGACCGGGGAGCTGTTTTTT. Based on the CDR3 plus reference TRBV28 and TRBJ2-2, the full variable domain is DVKVTQSSRYLVKRTGEKVFLECVQDMDHENMFWYRQDPGLGLRLIYFSYDVKMKEKGDIPEGYSVSREKKERFSLILESASTNQTSMYLCASSLAGQTGELFFGEGSRLTVL.